These 14 T cell receptor beta chains share one sample of origin, sequenced in a study of blood T cell repertoires in COVID-19. The protocol was immunoSEQ multiplex PCR, while the TCRdb copy is restricted to in-frame clones and leaves out a portion. The sample includes about 170,000 clones, more than 85% seen only once; the top ten take 1% to 1.5%. The sequenced sample was PBMCs or T cells enriched from blood (not recorded which). The receptors were gathered from a human donor with acute COVID-19. The donor label of this sample is uncertain.

CDR3 region: CASSLRGEGEQFF. In DNA form, the CDR3 reads TGTGCCAGCAGCTTAAGGGGGGAGGGTGAGCAGTTCTTC. The chain is built from TRBV7-9 and TRBJ2-1; a weak D match, TRBD2 (7 bases). CDR3 length: 13 residues. The germline V gene has CDR1 SEHNR and CDR2 FQNEAQ (reference sequence). V lost 2 bases to trimming and J lost 9 bases, with 11 bases between them.

This chain connects TRBV7-3 to TRBJ1-2; a possible D gene is TRBD1 (5 bases). The CDR3 runs to 13 residues. Trimming pared 6 bases from V and 8 bases from J, leaving 16 bases between. CDR1 and CDR2 (germline): SGHTA, FQGTGA. The DNA for the CDR3 is TGTGCCAGCAGGCCCGGACAAGCTGGGGGCTACACCTTC. Translation gives CASRPGQAGGYTF.

The chain employs TRBV30 and TRBJ1-5; the match to TRBD1 covers 7 bases. Germline V lookup: CDR1 GTSNPN, CDR2 SVGIG (reference sequence). CDR3 length: 15 amino acids. V was clipped by 0 bases and J by 4 bases; unmatched bases: 6. The CDR3 DNA follows: TGTGCCTGGAGTGTAAGCAGGGGGAAGAATCAGCCCCAGCATTTT. The encoded protein is CAWSVSRGKNQPQHF. Based on the CDR3 plus reference TRBV30 and TRBJ1-5, the full variable domain is SQTIHQWPATLVQPVGSPLSLECTVEGTSNPNLYWYRQAAGRGLQLLFYSVGIGQISSEVPQNLSASRPQDRQFILSSKKLLLSDSGFYLCAWSVSRGKNQPQHFGDGTRLSIL.

V usage is TRBV3-1 (or the pseudogene TRBV3-2) and J usage is TRBJ2-2, with D hard to call. This CDR3 spans 14 amino acids. Trimming cost V 3 bases and J 7 bases, with 12 bases left between them. The germline V gene encodes CDR1 LGHDT and CDR2 YNNKEL (reference sequence). DNA of the CDR3: TGTGCCAGCAGCCATGACTCCGAGTTCGGGGAGCTGTTTTTT. This sequence encodes CASSHDSEFGELFF.

The rearrangement joins TRBV18 to TRBJ2-6; 8 nucleotides agree with TRBD1. In germline, CDR1 is KGHSH, CDR2 LQKENI. The CDR3 consists of 19 residues. Unmatched junction bases numbered 8, after V lost 0 bases and J lost 1 base. CDR3 nucleotides: TGTGCCAGCTCACCACCAAAGAGACAGGGGATATCTGGGGCCAACGTCCTGACTTTC. Its translation: CASSPPKRQGISGANVLTF.

The V and J genes are TRBV9 and TRBJ2-1; D unresolved. The CDR3 length is 13 residues. Trimming shortened V by 0 bases and J by 9 bases, and 10 bases separated the two germline ends. From germline, CDR1 is SGDLS and CDR2 YYNGEE. The CDR3 region has the DNA TGTGCCAGCAGCGTAGGTACCAGCGCTGAGCAGTTCTTC. It codes for CASSVGTSAEQFF.

The rearrangement links TRBV9 to TRBJ2-3, with D perhaps TRBD1 (5 bases). V dropped 3 bases and J dropped 4 bases, with 12 bases sitting between them. The V gene's germline CDR1 is SGDLS and CDR2 YYNGEE. The CDR3 is 14 amino acids. The CDR3 reads CASSARSTADTQYF. In DNA form, the CDR3 reads TGTGCCAGCAGCGCCCGATCGACAGCAGATACGCAGTATTTT.

The chain has TRBV28 and TRBJ1-1; perhaps TRBD1 as D (5 bases). The CDR3 is made up of 14 amino acids. Per germline, CDR1 MDHEN and CDR2 SYDVKM. V lost 4 bases, J lost 1 base, and 10 bases lay in between. CDR3 loop: CASSSMTANTEAFF. The CDR3 DNA reads TGTGCCAGCAGTTCGATGACAGCGAACACTGAAGCTTTCTTT.

The V and J genes are TRBV10-3 and TRBJ2-7, with D possibly matching TRBD2 (6 bases). Germline CDR1 ENHRY, CDR2 SYGVKD. Trimming cost V 4 bases and J 0 bases, with 16 bases left between them. The CDR3 sequence is 16 residues long. The CDR3 is CAISGSGTLSSYEQYF. The CDR3 coding sequence is TGTGCCATCAGTGGGTCAGGGACTCTAAGCTCCTACGAGCAGTACTTC.

The CDR3 is CASSGGQGSLYNEQFF. The CDR3 DNA reads as TGCGCCAGCAGCGGGGGACAGGGATCTTTATACAATGAGCAGTTCTTC. The chain employs TRBV5-1 and TRBJ2-1; TRBD1 matches at 9 bases. From germline, CDR1 is SGHRS and CDR2 YFSETQ. The junction had 9 bases not matched to a gene; V was cut back by 4 bases and J by 4 bases. The CDR3 is 16 amino acids.

This chain connects TRBV6-2 or TRBV6-3 to TRBJ2-5; D uncertain. Deletions cut 4 bases from V and 4 bases from J, with 7 bases between. The CDR3 loop spans 12 amino acids. CDR1 MNHEY and CDR2 SVGEGT come from the germline V gene. The CDR3 nucleotides are TGTGCCAGCAGTTTACAGAGAGAGACCCAGTACTTC. Translation gives CASSLQRETQYF.

This sequence joins TRBV10-3 and TRBJ1-2; D may be TRBD1 (5 bases). This CDR3 is built from 17 residues. Trimming stripped 0 bases from V and 3 bases from J, with 17 bases between. The germline V gene has CDR1 ENHRY and CDR2 SYGVKD. This CDR3 reads CAISESMFRDSHYGYTF. The CDR3 bases are TGTGCCATCAGTGAGTCGATGTTTCGGGACTCGCACTATGGCTACACCTTC.

The V and J genes are TRBV3-1 (or the pseudogene TRBV3-2) and TRBJ2-1, with 7 bases aligning to TRBD2. V lost 4 bases and J lost 7; bases outside the gene matches: 7. CDR3 length: 14 residues. Germline CDR1 LGHDT, CDR2 YNNKEL (reference sequence). CDR3 protein: CASSPQAGLNEQFF. For the CDR3, the DNA is TGTGCCAGCAGCCCTCAAGCGGGGTTGAATGAGCAGTTCTTC.

The genes are TRBV9 and TRBJ2-7; D may be TRBD2 (6 bases). The V gene lost 4 bases and the J gene lost 3 bases, with 14 bases spanning the gap. The length of the CDR3 is 14 residues. Germline V gene lookup returns CDR1 SGDLS and CDR2 YYNGEE. The CDR3 here is CASSPYGEDYEQYF. The CDR3 DNA follows: TGTGCCAGCAGCCCTTATGGGGAGGACTACGAGCAGTACTTC.